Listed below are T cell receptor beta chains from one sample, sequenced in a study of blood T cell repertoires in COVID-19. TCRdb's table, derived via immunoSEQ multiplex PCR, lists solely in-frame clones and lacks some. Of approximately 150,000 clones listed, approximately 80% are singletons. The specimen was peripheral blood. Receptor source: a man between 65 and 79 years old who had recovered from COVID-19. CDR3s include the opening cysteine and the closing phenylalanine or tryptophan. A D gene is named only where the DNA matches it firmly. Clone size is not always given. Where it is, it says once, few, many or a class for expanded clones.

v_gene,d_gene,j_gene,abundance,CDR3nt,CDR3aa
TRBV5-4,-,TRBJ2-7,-,TGTGCCAGCAGCTTGCGCGGGGCTTCCTACGAGCAGTACTTC,CASSLRGASYEQYF
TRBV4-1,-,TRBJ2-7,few,TGCGCCAGCAGCCAAGATCCTGGGCAGGCACCTTCCTACGAGCAGTACTTC,CASSQDPGQAPSYEQYF
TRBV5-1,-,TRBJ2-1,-,TGCGCCAGCAGCTTGGAGTCACATCACTCCTACAATGAGCAGTTCTTC,CASSLESHHSYNEQFF
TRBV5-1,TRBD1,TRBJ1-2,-,TGCGCCAGCAGCTTGGTTACAGGGGGGGACTATGGCTACACCTTC,CASSLVTGGDYGYTF
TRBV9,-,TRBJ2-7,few,TGTGCCAGCAGCCCCGGACTTGGGCTGACCTACGAGCAGTACTTC,CASSPGLGLTYEQYF
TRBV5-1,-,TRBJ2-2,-,TGCGCCAGCGGGTACAGGGAGACCGGGGAGCTGTTTTTT,CASGYRETGELFF
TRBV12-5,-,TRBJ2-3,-,TGTGCTAGTGGTCCGGACAGATTTAGCACAGATACGCAGTATTTT,CASGPDRFSTDTQYF
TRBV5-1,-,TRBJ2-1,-,TGCGCCAGCAGCTTGGCACCCGGTGAGCAGTTCTTC,CASSLAPGEQFF
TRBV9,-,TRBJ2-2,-,TGTGCCAGCAGCATAAGTCAGAGGGAGACCGGGGAGCTGTTTTTT,CASSISQRETGELFF
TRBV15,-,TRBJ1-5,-,TGTGCCACCAGCAGCTTGGGGGGGGTCAAGCCCCAGCATTTT,CATSSLGGVKPQHF
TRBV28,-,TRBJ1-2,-,TGTGCCAGCTGCCCTTCAGGGGCATCCTATGGCTACACCTTC,CASCPSGASYGYTF
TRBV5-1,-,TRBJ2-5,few,TGCGCCAGCAGCCTCGGACAGGGAGGGGGGTCGTACCAAGAGACCCAGTACTTC,CASSLGQGGGSYQETQYF
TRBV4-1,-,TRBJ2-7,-,TGCGCCAGCAGCCAAAGACAATTCTACGAGCAGTACTTC,CASSQRQFYEQYF
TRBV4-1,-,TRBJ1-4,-,TGCGCCAGCAGCCAATTCAGTCAAACTACAACTAATGAAAAACTGTTTTTT,CASSQFSQTTTNEKLFF
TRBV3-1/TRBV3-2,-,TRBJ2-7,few,TGTGCCAGCAGCCAAGTCCTGGGTAGGGGCGAGCAGTACTTC,CASSQVLGRGEQYF
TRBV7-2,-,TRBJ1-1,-,TGTGCCAGCAGCTTAGAGGCGACAGGAGGAAAAGCTTTCTTT,CASSLEATGGKAFF
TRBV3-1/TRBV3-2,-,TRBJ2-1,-,TGTGCCAGCAGCCAAGAACTGCGACTAGCCTACAATGAGCAGTTCTTC,CASSQELRLAYNEQFF
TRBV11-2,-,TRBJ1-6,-,TGTGCCAGCAGCTCGGCGGGGGGGTCACCCCTCCACTTT,CASSSAGGSPLHF
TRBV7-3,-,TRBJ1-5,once,TGTGCCAGCAGCTTACGTCCCCGGGACTGGTTATCGGGCAATCAGCCCCAGCATTTT,CASSLRPRDWLSGNQPQHF
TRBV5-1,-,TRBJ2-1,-,TGCGCCAGCAGCTTGGAACTAGGTTCCTACAATGAGCAGTTCTTC,CASSLELGSYNEQFF
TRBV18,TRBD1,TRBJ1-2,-,TGTGCCAGCTCTCCCTATACTGGACAGGGGAACTATGGCTACACCTTC,CASSPYTGQGNYGYTF
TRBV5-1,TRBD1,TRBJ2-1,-,TGCGCCAGCAGCTTGGTAGGGACAGGGGTAAGCGGGAGAAGTTACAATGAGCAGTTCTTC,CASSLVGTGVSGRSYNEQFF
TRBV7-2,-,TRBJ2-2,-,TGTGCCAGCAGCGAGGGACACCCGAACACCGGGGAGCTGTTTTTT,CASSEGHPNTGELFF
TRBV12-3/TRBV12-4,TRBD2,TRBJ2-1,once,TGTGCCAGCAGTCGGACTAGTTCTGAGCAGTTCTTC,CASSRTSSEQFF
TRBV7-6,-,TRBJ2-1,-,TGTGCCAGCAGCTTAGAGGAGCGGTTAAGCTCCTACAATGAGCAGTTCTTC,CASSLEERLSSYNEQFF
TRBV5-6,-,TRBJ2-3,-,TGTGCCAGCAGCTTGGACGGGAGTAATAAAATCACAGATACGCAGTATTTT,CASSLDGSNKITDTQYF
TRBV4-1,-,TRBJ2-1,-,TGCGCCAGCAGCCTAGGAGGGAACAGGAATGAGCAGTTCTTC,CASSLGGNRNEQFF
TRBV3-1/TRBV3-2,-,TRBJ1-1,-,TGTGCCAGCAGCCAACAGGGTGTCTCTGAAGCTTTCTTT,CASSQQGVSEAFF
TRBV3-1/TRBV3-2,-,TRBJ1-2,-,TGTGCCAGCAGCCAAGATTTTACAGAGCCTTATGGCTACACCTTC,CASSQDFTEPYGYTF
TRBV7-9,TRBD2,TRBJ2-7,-,TGTGCCAGCAGCAGAATTACCGGGACTAGCAACGAGCAGTACTTC,CASSRITGTSNEQYF
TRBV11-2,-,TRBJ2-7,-,TGTGCCAGCAGCTTAGATTTACGGCGTACTACCTACGAGCAGTACTTC,CASSLDLRRTTYEQYF
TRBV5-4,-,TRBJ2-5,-,TGTGCCAGCAGCTCTGCAGGGGAAGAGACCCAGTACTTC,CASSSAGEETQYF
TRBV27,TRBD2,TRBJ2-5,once,TGTGCCACCTCCCCCGTACTAGCGGTCCAAGAGACCCAGTACTTC,CATSPVLAVQETQYF
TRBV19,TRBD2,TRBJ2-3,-,TGTGCCAGTAGTATAGGCCCCCCTAGCGGGACAGATACGCAGTATTTT,CASSIGPPSGTDTQYF
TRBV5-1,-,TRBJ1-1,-,TGCGCCAGCAGCTTGGTCGTCGGGTCAGGGACTGAAGCTTTCTTT,CASSLVVGSGTEAFF
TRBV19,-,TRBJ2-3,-,TGTGCCAGTAGGGCACAGGGAGCAGATACGCAGTATTTT,CASRAQGADTQYF
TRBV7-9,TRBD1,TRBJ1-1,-,TGTGCCAGCAGCTGGGGGACAGGGGAGACCACTGAAGCTTTCTTT,CASSWGTGETTEAFF
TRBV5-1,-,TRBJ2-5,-,TGCGCCAGCAGCGCTAGGACAGCTGCTTGGCAGGAGACCCAGTACTTC,CASSARTAAWQETQYF
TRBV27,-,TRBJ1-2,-,TGTGCCAGCAGTCCGTCTGGGGGGACGAGAGGCTACACCTTC,CASSPSGGTRGYTF
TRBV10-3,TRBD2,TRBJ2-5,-,TGTGCCATCAGTGAGTCTCGGATAGCGGGAGTCGGAGAGACCCAGTACTTC,CAISESRIAGVGETQYF
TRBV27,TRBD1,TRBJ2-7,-,TGTGCCAGCAGTAACGGACAGGGGCGGGGTCCGGAGCAGTACTTC,CASSNGQGRGPEQYF
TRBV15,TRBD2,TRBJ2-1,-,TGTGCCACCAGCGTTTTATCGCGGGAGAATGAGCAGTTCTTC,CATSVLSRENEQFF
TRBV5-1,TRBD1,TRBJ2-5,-,TGCGCCAGCAGCGGAGGACAGGGGGCATACCAAGAGACCCAGTACTTC,CASSGGQGAYQETQYF
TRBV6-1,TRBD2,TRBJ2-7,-,TGTGCCAGCAGTCAAGCGGGAGGGGGGTTCGAGCAGTACTTC,CASSQAGGGFEQYF
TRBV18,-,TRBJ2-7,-,TGTGCCAGCTCACCACGGCGGCAGGGGAGCGACGAGCAGTACTTC,CASSPRRQGSDEQYF
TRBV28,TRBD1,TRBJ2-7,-,TGTGCCAGCAGTTTACCGGGGACAGGAGAACACTACGAGCAGTACTTC,CASSLPGTGEHYEQYF
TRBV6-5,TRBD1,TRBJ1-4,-,TGTGCCAGCCAAACGGGACAGGGTCGGGAAAAACTGTTTTTT,CASQTGQGREKLFF
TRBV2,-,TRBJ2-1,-,TGTGCCAGCAGTGAAGGGCCTCGGAGGATATACAATGAGCAGTTCTTC,CASSEGPRRIYNEQFF
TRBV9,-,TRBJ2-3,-,TGTGCCAGCAGCGTGGTTATGTCGGGTACGCAGTATTTT,CASSVVMSGTQYF
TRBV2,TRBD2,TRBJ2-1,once,TGTGCCAGCAGTGTATTTTCGGGAGGGCCGGGAAATGAGCAGTTCTTC,CASSVFSGGPGNEQFF
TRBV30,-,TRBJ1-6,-,TGTGCCTGGACTGGTCTCCAGGATTCACCCCTCCACTTT,CAWTGLQDSPLHF
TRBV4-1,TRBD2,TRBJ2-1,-,TGCGCCAGCAGCCAAGCCGCTAGCGGATACAATGAGCAGTTCTTC,CASSQAASGYNEQFF